These T cell receptor beta chains were read from a single sample in a study of cytomegalovirus exposure and HLA in healthy donors. The repertoire was sequenced with immunoSEQ multiplex PCR; TCRdb's copy has only in-frame clones and lacks some. The sample includes roughly 120,000 clones, 88% of them seen just once. The sample comprised PBMCs. Receptor source: a woman younger than 35 in good health and CMV-seropositive. Each CDR3 is given without its conserved first and last residue. D genes are given only for firm matches.

j_gene	d_gene	v_gene	CDR3aa
TRBJ2-1	.	TRBV2	ASSYMLNNEQF
TRBJ1-4	.	TRBV7-2	ASSGGLQGIANEKLF
TRBJ1-2	TRBD1	TRBV6-5	ASSGTGGYYGYT
TRBJ1-1	.	TRBV21-1	ASSIGARTEAF
TRBJ2-1	.	TRBV19	ASSRGLGTYNEQF
TRBJ2-7	TRBD1	TRBV11-3	ASSKGQGTYEQY
TRBJ1-1	.	TRBV7-6	ASSQGHSNTEAF
TRBJ2-2	.	TRBV6-5	ASTDRPETGELF
TRBJ1-1	TRBD1	TRBV5-1	ASSLEGARTEAF
TRBJ2-2	TRBD2	TRBV7-2	ASSATSGANTGELF
TRBJ2-2	.	TRBV7-2	ASSLLKTRGFAGTGELF
TRBJ2-7	.	TRBV4-1	ASSQEGAVTYEQY
TRBJ2-2	TRBD2	TRBV29-1	SVESGSSGELF
TRBJ1-1	.	TRBV5-6	ASSLAVMAEAF
TRBJ2-5	TRBD1	TRBV6-6	ASSYVWTGQETQY
TRBJ2-7	TRBD1	TRBV7-9	ASSLIAPGGPYEQY
TRBJ2-7	TRBD2	TRBV7-6	ASSFGGTSSEQY
TRBJ1-2	TRBD1	TRBV7-9	ASSLLGQNNYGYT
TRBJ1-2	TRBD1	TRBV6-1	ASSQQGVYGYT
TRBJ1-5	TRBD1	TRBV28	ASNPTGVGQPQH
TRBJ1-2	.	TRBV6-5	ASSYSWEGGYHGYT
TRBJ1-1	TRBD1	TRBV29-1	SVVGQYTEAF
TRBJ2-7	.	TRBV10-3	AISDRDGSYEQY
TRBJ1-2	.	TRBV30	ALHSGRGYGYT
TRBJ1-2	.	TRBV4-1	ASSQGQVNYGYT
TRBJ1-1	.	TRBV9	ASSVDSTNTEAF